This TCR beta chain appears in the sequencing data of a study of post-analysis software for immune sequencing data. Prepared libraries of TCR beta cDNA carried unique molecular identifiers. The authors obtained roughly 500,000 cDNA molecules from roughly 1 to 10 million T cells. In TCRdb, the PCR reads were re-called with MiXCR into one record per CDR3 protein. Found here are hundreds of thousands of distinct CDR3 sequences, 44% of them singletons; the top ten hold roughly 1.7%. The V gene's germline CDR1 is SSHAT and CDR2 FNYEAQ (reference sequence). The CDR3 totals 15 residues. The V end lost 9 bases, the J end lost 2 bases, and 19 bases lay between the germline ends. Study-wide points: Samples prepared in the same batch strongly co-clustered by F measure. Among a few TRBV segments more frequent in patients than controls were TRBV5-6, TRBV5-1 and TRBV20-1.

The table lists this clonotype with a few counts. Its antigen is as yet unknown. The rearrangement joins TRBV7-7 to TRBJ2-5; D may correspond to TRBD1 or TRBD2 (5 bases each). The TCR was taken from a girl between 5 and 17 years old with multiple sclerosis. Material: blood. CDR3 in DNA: TGTGCCAGTCCCCAAGGGACGGTCCGACAAGAGACCCAGTACTTC. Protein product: CASPQGTVRQETQYF.